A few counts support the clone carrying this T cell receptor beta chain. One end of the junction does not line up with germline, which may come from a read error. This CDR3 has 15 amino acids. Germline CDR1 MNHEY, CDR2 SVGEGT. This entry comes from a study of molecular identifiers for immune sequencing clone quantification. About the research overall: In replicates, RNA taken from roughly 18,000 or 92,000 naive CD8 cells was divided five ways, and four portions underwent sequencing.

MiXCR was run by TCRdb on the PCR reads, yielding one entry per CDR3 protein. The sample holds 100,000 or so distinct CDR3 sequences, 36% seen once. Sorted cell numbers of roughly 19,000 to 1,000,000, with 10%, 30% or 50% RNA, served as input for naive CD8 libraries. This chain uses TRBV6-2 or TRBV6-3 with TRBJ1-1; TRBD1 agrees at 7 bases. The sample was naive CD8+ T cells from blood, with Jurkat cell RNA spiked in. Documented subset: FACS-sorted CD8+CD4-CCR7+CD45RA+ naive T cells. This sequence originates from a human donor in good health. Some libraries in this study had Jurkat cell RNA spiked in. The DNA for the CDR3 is TGTGCCAGCATCTCCGGGACAGTTTCGAACACTGAAGCTTCCTTT. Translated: CASISGTVSNTEASF.